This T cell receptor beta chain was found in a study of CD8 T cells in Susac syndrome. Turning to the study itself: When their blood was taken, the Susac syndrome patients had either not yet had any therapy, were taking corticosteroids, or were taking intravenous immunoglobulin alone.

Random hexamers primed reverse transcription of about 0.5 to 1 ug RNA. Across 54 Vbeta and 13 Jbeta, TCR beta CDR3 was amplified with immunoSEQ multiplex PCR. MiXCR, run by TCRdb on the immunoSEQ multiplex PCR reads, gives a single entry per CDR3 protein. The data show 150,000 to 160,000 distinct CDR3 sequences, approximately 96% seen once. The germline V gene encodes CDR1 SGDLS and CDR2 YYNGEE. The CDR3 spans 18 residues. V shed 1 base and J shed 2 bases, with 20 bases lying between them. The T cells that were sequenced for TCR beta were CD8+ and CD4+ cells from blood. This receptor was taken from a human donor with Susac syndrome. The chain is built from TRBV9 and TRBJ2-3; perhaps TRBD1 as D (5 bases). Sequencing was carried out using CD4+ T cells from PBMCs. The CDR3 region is CASSVSGQGFPTTDTQYF. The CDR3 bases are TGTGCCAGCAGCGTATCCGGCCAGGGATTTCCTACCACAGATACGCAGTATTTT.